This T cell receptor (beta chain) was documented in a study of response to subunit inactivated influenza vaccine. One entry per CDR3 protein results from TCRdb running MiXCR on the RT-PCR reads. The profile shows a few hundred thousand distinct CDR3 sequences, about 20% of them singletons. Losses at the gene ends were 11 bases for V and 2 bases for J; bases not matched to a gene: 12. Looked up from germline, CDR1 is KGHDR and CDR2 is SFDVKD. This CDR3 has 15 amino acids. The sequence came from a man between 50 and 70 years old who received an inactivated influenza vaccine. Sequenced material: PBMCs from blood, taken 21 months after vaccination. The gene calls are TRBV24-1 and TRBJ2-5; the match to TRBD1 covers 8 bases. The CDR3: CAIIRSDRAQETQYF. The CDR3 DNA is TGTGCCATAATTAGGTCGGACAGGGCGCAAGAGACCCAGTACTTC.